The source of this TCR beta chain is a study of T cell repertoires in cytomegalovirus infection. Study-wide context: Carrying CMV and the relevant HLA type showed in public TCR beta signatures.

TCRdb reprocessed the reads with MiXCR, giving one entry per CDR3 protein. The data contain some 500,000 distinct CDR3 sequences, about 33% of them singletons. Overall study findings and caveats: Using cumulative public TCR beta family frequency, the authors identified those who carried CMV together with the relevant HLA. The ex vivo response showed dominance by HLA-C-restricted CMV-specific TCR beta clonotypes.

CDR1 SGHNT and CDR2 YYREEE come from the germline V gene (reference sequence). The CDR3 is 15 amino acids. With 4 bases clipped from V and 2 bases from J, the junction kept 8 bases outside the gene matches. Turning to this clonotype: Its antigen is still unknown.

This sequence was found in a human donor in good health (CMV status not recorded). Some clones in this sample may be carry-over from other donors' samples. The chain is built from TRBV5-4 and TRBJ2-5, with 7 bases matching TRBD1. The sample here was cultured PBMCs, taken from culture after CMV antigen stimulation. Written as DNA, the CDR3 is TGTGCCAGCAGCGGGCCGGGACAGCCTCAAGAGACCCAGTACTTC. This sequence encodes CASSGPGQPQETQYF.